The rows below give T cell receptor beta chains drawn from one sample of a study of cytomegalovirus exposure and HLA in healthy donors. The method was immunoSEQ multiplex PCR; TCRdb's version includes in-frame clones alone and lacks a portion of them. The sample lists about 150,000 clones; about 74% were seen once. The source material was PBMCs. These receptors were collected from a man aged 35 to 55 in good health and CMV-seropositive. Both conserved end residues are part of each CDR3. A clone size is listed for some rows: how often the clone was seen (once, few, many), or a class if it is expanded.

TRBJ2-5 TRBV7-3 few CASSLIPQETQYF
TRBJ2-1 TRBV18 NA CASSPPAGVNEQFF
TRBJ1-1 TRBV15 NA CATSRDISGEAFF
TRBJ2-2 TRBV10-3 NA CAIAEGTGELFF
TRBJ1-5 TRBV6-1 once CASRRTGGSNQPQHF
TRBJ2-1 TRBV9 NA CASSVGADYNEQFF
TRBJ1-1 TRBV5-4 NA CASSPGWDTEAFF
TRBJ2-5 TRBV11-1 NA CASSRSGGAGTQYF
TRBJ2-3 TRBV7-2 NA CASSLAWWAGGDTDTQYF
TRBJ2-1 TRBV2 NA CASSDRAGGQQFF